The rows below give T cell receptor beta chains drawn from one sample of a study of neoadjuvant anti-PD-1 for oral cavity cancer. Libraries were prepared by immunoSEQ multiplex PCR; TCRdb keeps only in-frame clonotypes and omits some of them. The sample includes around 21,000 clones, under 55% of them seen just once. The material was tumor tissue, obtained after nivolumab (anti-PD-1) treatment. The source of these receptors is a person aged 35-79 years with oral cavity squamous cell carcinoma. Both conserved end residues are part of each CDR3. Each record gives: J gene, clone size, D gene, V gene, CDR3 protein, CDR3 DNA. D genes are given only for firm matches. Clone size is given for some rows only: seen once, a few or many times, or a class if the clone is expanded.

TRBJ2-3,NA,NA,TRBV6-5,CASTRQYSTDTQYF,TGTGCCAGCACCCGACAGTATAGCACAGATACGCAGTATTTT
TRBJ1-6,many,NA,TRBV4-1,CASSQERGLNSPLHF,TGCGCCAGCAGCCAAGAGCGGGGCCTCAATTCACCCCTCCACTTT
TRBJ1-2,few,NA,TRBV13,CASSLPVDNYGYTF,TGTGCCAGCAGCTTGCCGGTGGACAACTATGGCTACACCTTC
TRBJ1-4,few,NA,TRBV5-1,CASSRGQGHATNEKLFF,TGCGCCAGCAGCCGAGGGCAGGGACACGCAACTAATGAAAAACTGTTTTTT
TRBJ2-1,NA,NA,TRBV15,CATSRDSGRGHTDEQFF,TGTGCCACCAGCCGAGACTCTGGGAGGGGGCACACAGATGAGCAGTTCTTC
TRBJ2-7,NA,NA,TRBV7-2,CASSSGAAGVTYEQYF,TGTGCCAGCAGCTCAGGGGCGGCAGGGGTCACCTACGAGCAGTACTTC
TRBJ1-6,NA,TRBD1,TRBV4-3,CASSARQGFRGSPLHF,TGCGCCAGCAGCGCCAGACAGGGGTTTAGGGGTTCACCCCTCCACTTT
TRBJ2-7,NA,NA,TRBV15,CATSRDRGYEQYF,TGTGCCACCAGCAGAGATCGGGGGTACGAGCAGTACTTC
TRBJ2-2,few,TRBD1,TRBV6-6,CASSLGTGSYTGELFF,TGTGCCAGCAGCCTCGGGACAGGGAGTTACACCGGGGAGCTGTTTTTT
TRBJ2-7,many,NA,TRBV6-5,CASSWRSEQYF,TGTGCCAGCAGTTGGAGATCCGAGCAGTACTTC
TRBJ2-5,few,NA,TRBV5-1,CASSLRGTEETQYF,TGCGCCAGCAGCTTGCGGGGGACAGAAGAGACCCAGTACTTC
TRBJ2-2,few,TRBD2,TRBV7-9,CASSKRDRTSNTGELFF,TGTGCCAGCAGCAAGCGAGATCGGACTAGCAACACCGGGGAGCTGTTTTTT
TRBJ1-6,NA,NA,TRBV5-5,CASVNLGGTNSPLHF,TGTGCCAGCGTCAACTTGGGGGGTACAAATTCACCCCTCCACTTT
TRBJ2-1,NA,NA,TRBV20-1,CSATPEQFF,TGCAGTGCCACGCCTGAGCAGTTCTTC
TRBJ2-7,few,TRBD2,TRBV7-8,CASRIGLADSYEQYF,TGTGCCAGCAGAATCGGACTAGCGGACTCCTACGAGCAGTACTTC
TRBJ1-2,NA,NA,TRBV19,CASSEADYGYTF,TGTGCCAGTAGTGAGGCAGACTATGGCTACACCTTC
TRBJ1-4,NA,TRBD1,TRBV4-3,CASSQKDRGREKLFF,TGCGCCAGCAGCCAAAAGGACAGGGGGCGTGAAAAACTGTTTTTT
TRBJ1-6,NA,TRBD1,TRBV5-1,CASSSGQGNNSPLHF,TGCGCCAGCAGTTCTGGACAGGGAAACAATTCACCCCTCCACTTT
TRBJ1-2,NA,TRBD1,TRBV9,CASSVLSGTDYGYTF,TGTGCCAGCAGCGTACTCTCCGGGACAGATTATGGCTACACCTTC
TRBJ1-2,NA,NA,TRBV27,CASSEWAGRDGYTF,TGTGCCAGCAGTGAATGGGCAGGGAGAGATGGCTACACCTTC
TRBJ2-3,few,TRBD2,TRBV27,CASGASGGNTQYF,TGTGCCAGCGGGGCTAGCGGGGGAAATACGCAGTATTTT
TRBJ2-5,few,NA,TRBV7-2,CASSQRSHRETQYF,TGTGCCAGCAGCCAAAGGTCGCACCGGGAGACCCAGTACTTC
TRBJ2-1,NA,TRBD2,TRBV9,CASSEAPGLAGDQQFF,TGTGCCAGCAGCGAGGCCCCGGGACTAGCGGGGGACCAGCAGTTCTTC
TRBJ2-2,NA,NA,TRBV6-5,CASNQGGELFF,TGTGCCAGCAATCAGGGCGGGGAGCTGTTTTTT
TRBJ1-2,NA,TRBD1,TRBV7-2,CASSLPGDRTLGYGYTF,TGTGCCAGCAGCTTACCAGGGGACAGGACCCTTGGCTATGGCTACACCTTC
TRBJ2-5,NA,NA,TRBV6-5,CASSLSSEGETQYF,TGTGCCAGCAGTTTGTCCAGCGAGGGAGAGACCCAGTACTTC
TRBJ1-2,NA,NA,TRBV7-2,CASSLDRVGGYTF,TGTGCCAGCAGCTTAGACAGGGTTGGGGGCTACACCTTC
TRBJ2-5,few,NA,TRBV5-1,CASSLVSETQYF,TGCGCCAGCAGCTTGGTGTCGGAGACCCAGTACTTC
TRBJ1-6,medium-sized,TRBD1,TRBV5-4,CASSRGQFNSPLHF,TGTGCCAGCAGCCGGGGACAGTTTAATTCACCCCTCCACTTT
TRBJ1-5,many,NA,TRBV7-5,CARSLVTWDRRDQPQHF,TGTGCCAGAAGCTTAGTAACATGGGACAGGAGGGATCAGCCCCAGCATTTT
TRBJ2-4,few,TRBD1,TRBV5-8,CASSLGGTGSGNIQYF,TGTGCCAGCAGCTTGGGGGGGACAGGGTCAGGGAACATTCAGTACTTC
TRBJ1-5,NA,NA,TRBV10-2,CASSPAGGKGGQPQHF,TGCGCCAGCAGCCCGGCCGGGGGCAAGGGGGGTCAGCCCCAGCATTTT
TRBJ1-2,NA,TRBD1,TRBV4-2,CASSHPQGEGGYTF,TGTGCCAGCAGCCATCCGCAGGGGGAGGGTGGCTACACCTTC
TRBJ1-1,few,TRBD1,TRBV7-9,CASSSGQGWTEAFF,TGTGCCAGCAGCTCGGGACAGGGATGGACTGAAGCTTTCTTT
TRBJ1-2,NA,TRBD1,TRBV19,CASTVRTGLYGYTF,TGTGCCAGTACCGTCCGGACAGGGCTCTATGGCTACACCTTC
TRBJ1-5,few,TRBD1,TRBV18,CASSPDRAGSNQPQHF,TGTGCCAGCTCGCCCGACAGGGCAGGTAGCAATCAGCCCCAGCATTTT
TRBJ1-2,few,NA,TRBV4-1,CASSRGSGGGYGYTF,TGCGCCAGCAGCCGAGGGAGCGGGGGTGGCTATGGCTACACCTTC
TRBJ2-5,NA,NA,TRBV5-4,CASSFWGISGQTQYF,TGTGCCAGCAGCTTTTGGGGGATATCGGGCCAGACCCAGTACTTC
TRBJ2-2,once,NA,TRBV14,CASSRGRNTGELFF,TGTGCCAGCAGCCGAGGAAGAAACACCGGGGAGCTGTTTTTT
TRBJ2-2,many,NA,TRBV5-6,CASSDSRRVTGELFF,TGTGCCAGCAGCGATTCTAGACGAGTCACCGGGGAGCTGTTTTTT
TRBJ1-4,NA,NA,TRBV7-9,CASSLGRLNEKLFF,TGTGCCAGCAGCCTGGGACGGCTGAATGAAAAACTGTTTTTT
TRBJ2-1,NA,NA,TRBV30,CAWRESRVTYNEQFF,TGTGCCTGGAGGGAGAGCAGGGTTACCTACAATGAGCAGTTCTTC